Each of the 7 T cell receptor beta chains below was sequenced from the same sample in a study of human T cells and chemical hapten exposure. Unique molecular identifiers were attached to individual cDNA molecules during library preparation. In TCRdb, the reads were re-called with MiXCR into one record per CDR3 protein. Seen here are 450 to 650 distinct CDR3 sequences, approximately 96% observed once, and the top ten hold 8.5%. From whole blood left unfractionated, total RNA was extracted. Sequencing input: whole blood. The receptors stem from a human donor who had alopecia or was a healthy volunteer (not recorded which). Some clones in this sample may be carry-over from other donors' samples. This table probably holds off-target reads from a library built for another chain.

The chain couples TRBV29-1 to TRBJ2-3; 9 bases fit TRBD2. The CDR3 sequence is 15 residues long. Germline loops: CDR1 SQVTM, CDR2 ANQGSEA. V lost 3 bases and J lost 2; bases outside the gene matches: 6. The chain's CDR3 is CSVEGAGGNTDTQYF. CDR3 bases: TGCAGCGTTGAGGGAGCGGGAGGCAACACAGATACGCAGTATTTT.

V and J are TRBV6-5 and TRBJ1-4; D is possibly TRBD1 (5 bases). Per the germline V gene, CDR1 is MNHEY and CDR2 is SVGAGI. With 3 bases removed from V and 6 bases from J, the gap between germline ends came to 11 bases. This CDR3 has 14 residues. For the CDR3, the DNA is TGTGCCAGCAGTTATTATCAGGGAGATGAAAAACTGTTTTTT. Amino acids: CASSYYQGDEKLFF.

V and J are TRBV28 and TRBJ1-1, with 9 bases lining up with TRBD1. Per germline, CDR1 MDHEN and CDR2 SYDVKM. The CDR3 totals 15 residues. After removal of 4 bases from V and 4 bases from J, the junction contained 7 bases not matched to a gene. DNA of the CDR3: TGTGCCAGCAGTTCGGCCGGGACAGGGTCCACTGAAGCTTTCTTT. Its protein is CASSSAGTGSTEAFF.

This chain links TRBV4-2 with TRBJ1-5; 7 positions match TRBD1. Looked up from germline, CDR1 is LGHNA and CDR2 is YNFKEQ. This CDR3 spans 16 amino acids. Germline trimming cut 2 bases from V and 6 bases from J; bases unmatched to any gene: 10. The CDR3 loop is CASSQTPTGLCQPQHF. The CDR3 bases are TGTGCCAGCAGCCAAACTCCGACAGGGCTTTGTCAGCCCCAGCATTTT.

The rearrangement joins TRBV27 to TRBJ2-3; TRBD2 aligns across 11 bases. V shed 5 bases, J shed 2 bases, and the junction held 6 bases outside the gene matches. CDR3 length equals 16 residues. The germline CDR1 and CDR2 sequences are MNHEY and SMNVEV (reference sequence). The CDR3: CASSILAGGVTDTQYF. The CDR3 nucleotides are TGTGCCAGCAGTATCTTAGCGGGAGGGGTCACAGATACGCAGTATTTT.

CDR3 amino acids: CASSNGQGGTEAFF. CDR3 DNA sequence: TGTGCCAGCAGTAACGGACAGGGTGGCACTGAAGCTTTCTTT. The chain uses TRBV12-3 or TRBV12-4 and TRBJ1-1; 8 bases fit TRBD1. This CDR3 contains 14 residues. J was trimmed by 4 bases and V by 5 bases; bases with no gene match: 6.

CDR3 in amino acids: CASSFYRTYEQYF. CDR3 sequence (DNA): TGTGCCAGCAGTTTTTACAGGACCTACGAGCAGTACTTC. The chain carries TRBV28 and TRBJ2-7, with D possibly TRBD1 on 5 matching bases. Per germline, CDR1 MDHEN and CDR2 SYDVKM. The CDR3 runs to 13 residues. The V end was cut by 3 bases, the J end by 2 bases, with 8 bases between.